This is a list of T cell receptor beta chains from one sample in a study of a mutant IDH1 vaccine in newly diagnosed glioma. Antigens of these TCRs are unknown. The protocol was immunoSEQ multiplex PCR, while the TCRdb copy is restricted to in-frame clones and leaves out a portion. The profile covers 100,000 to 150,000 clones, with just under 80% appearing a single time and under 7% taken by the ten largest. The specimen comprised PBMCs, sampled from a glioma patient whose treatment included an IDH1 peptide vaccine. The receptors come from a man in his forties with glioma. CDR3s include the opening cysteine and the closing phenylalanine or tryptophan. Fields, in order: CDR3 protein, CDR3 DNA, J gene, clone size, V gene, D gene. The D gene is left open where the match is weak. Clone size is stated in some rows and not others, as once, few, many or a class when expanded.

CDR3: CASREQRASYEQYF; DNA: TGTGCCAGCAGGGAGCAGCGGGCCTCCTACGAGCAGTACTTC; J: TRBJ2-7; size: NA; V: TRBV5-4; D: NA
CDR3: CASSLHGELFF; DNA: TGTGCCAGCAGCCTTCACGGGGAGCTGTTTTTT; J: TRBJ2-2; size: NA; V: TRBV6-5; D: NA
CDR3: CASSLAAATEQFF; DNA: TGTGCCAGCAGCTTAGCAGCGGCTACTGAGCAGTTCTTC; J: TRBJ2-1; size: NA; V: TRBV7-6; D: NA
CDR3: CSAISGNTIYF; DNA: TGCAGTGCTATCTCTGGAAACACCATATATTTT; J: TRBJ1-3; size: NA; V: TRBV20-1; D: NA
CDR3: CASSLLAGGPETQYF; DNA: TGTGCCAGCAGCTTGCTAGCGGGGGGGCCTGAGACCCAGTACTTC; J: TRBJ2-5; size: NA; V: TRBV7-6; D: TRBD2
CDR3: CSVTGGMNTEAFF; DNA: TGCAGCGTTACAGGGGGGATGAACACTGAAGCTTTCTTT; J: TRBJ1-1; size: few; V: TRBV29-1; D: TRBD1
CDR3: CASRLGQGRNNEQFF; DNA: TGTGCCAGCAGACTTGGACAGGGAAGGAACAATGAGCAGTTCTTC; J: TRBJ2-1; size: NA; V: TRBV7-2; D: TRBD1
CDR3: CASSQAHRTANYGYTF; DNA: TGTGCCAGCAGCCAAGCTCATAGGACCGCCAACTATGGCTACACCTTC; J: TRBJ1-2; size: NA; V: TRBV14; D: NA
CDR3: CASSENRSSYEQYF; DNA: TGCGCCAGCAGTGAGAACAGGTCGTCCTACGAGCAGTACTTC; J: TRBJ2-7; size: NA; V: TRBV10-1; D: NA
CDR3: CASSLVDSIGEQYF; DNA: TGCGCCAGCAGCTTGGTAGACAGTATCGGGGAGCAGTACTTC; J: TRBJ2-7; size: NA; V: TRBV5-1; D: NA
CDR3: CASSRGGAPNTEAFF; DNA: TGTGCCAGCTCCCGAGGAGGAGCTCCGAACACTGAAGCTTTCTTT; J: TRBJ1-1; size: few; V: TRBV18; D: NA
CDR3: CASIGGSGGGYNSPLHF; DNA: TGTGCCAGTATCGGGGGGTCCGGAGGAGGCTATAATTCACCCCTCCACTTT; J: TRBJ1-6; size: few; V: TRBV19; D: NA
CDR3: CASGLARGGGSNQPQHF; DNA: TGTGCTAGTGGTTTGGCCAGAGGTGGGGGTAGCAATCAGCCCCAGCATTTT; J: TRBJ1-5; size: once; V: TRBV12-5; D: NA
CDR3: CASSPWTGEGTEAFF; DNA: TGTGCCAGCAGTCCCTGGACAGGGGAAGGGACTGAAGCTTTCTTT; J: TRBJ1-1; size: NA; V: TRBV27; D: TRBD1
CDR3: CASSERQGRSSTDTQYF; DNA: TGTGCCAGCAGTGAGCGACAGGGTCGGTCTAGCACAGATACGCAGTATTTT; J: TRBJ2-3; size: NA; V: TRBV6-1; D: TRBD1
CDR3: CSVAQKTQYF; DNA: TGCAGCGTTGCCCAGAAGACCCAGTACTTC; J: TRBJ2-5; size: NA; V: TRBV29-1; D: NA
CDR3: CASGFGGNTEAFF; DNA: TGTGCTAGTGGTTTCGGCGGCAACACTGAAGCTTTCTTT; J: TRBJ1-1; size: NA; V: TRBV12-5; D: NA
CDR3: CASSLVGSYNEQFF; DNA: TGTGCCAGCAGCTTAGTAGGGTCCTACAATGAGCAGTTCTTC; J: TRBJ2-1; size: NA; V: TRBV7-9; D: NA
CDR3: CASSKGPSSGNTIYF; DNA: TGTGCCAGCAGCAAAGGCCCGAGCTCTGGAAACACCATATATTTT; J: TRBJ1-3; size: few; V: TRBV21-1; D: NA
CDR3: CASKSSPQGLAWEQYF; DNA: TGTGCCAGCAAATCCTCCCCACAGGGGCTAGCGTGGGAGCAGTACTTC; J: TRBJ2-7; size: NA; V: TRBV7-2; D: NA
CDR3: CASSSVLAGLYQETQYF; DNA: TGTGCCAGCAGCTCCGTCCTAGCGGGGTTGTACCAAGAGACCCAGTACTTC; J: TRBJ2-5; size: NA; V: TRBV7-9; D: TRBD2
CDR3: CASSPGGGFSNEKLFF; DNA: TGCGCCAGCAGCCCAGGCGGTGGGTTCAGTAATGAAAAACTGTTTTTT; J: TRBJ1-4; size: NA; V: TRBV5-1; D: NA